The 31 T cell receptor beta chains presented below share a single source sample, sequenced in a study of vaccination effects on CD4 cells after COVID-19. The antigens for these receptors are not known. TCRdb keeps only in-frame clones here, not all; method: immunoSEQ multiplex PCR. Among around 50,000 clones, roughly 77% were seen once, and the ten largest hold about 5.4%. Ahead of sequencing, the ViraFEST assay grew antigen-specific CD4+ T cells using viral peptide pools. Once cultured for 10 days, the cells underwent separation to obtain CD4+ T cells. Confirmation by PCR established that the person had SARS-CoV-2 infection between March and December 2020. The specimen was CD4+ T cells from PBMCs cultured with HIV peptides, collected before COVID-19 vaccination. Described subset: HIV-1 Nef peptide pool negative control/reference culture. The receptors derive from a human donor who had a prior SARS-CoV-2 infection.

The V and J genes are TRBV5-6 and TRBJ2-1; the match to TRBD2 covers 15 bases. Germline CDR1 is SGHDT and CDR2 is YYEEEE. The J segment lost 4 bases and the V segment lost 4 bases, leaving 6 bases of the junction unmatched. The CDR3 is made up of 17 amino acids. CDR3 DNA: TGTGCCAGCAGCAACGGACTAGCGGGGGGGACTTACAATGAGCAGTTCTTC. Its protein product is CASSNGLAGGTYNEQFF.

The V gene is TRBV7-2, the J gene TRBJ2-5; 10 positions agree with TRBD2. The CDR3 spans 16 residues. Losses at the gene ends were 4 bases for V and 5 bases for J; bases not matched to a gene: 10. Looked up from germline, CDR1 is SGHTA and CDR2 is FQGNSA. CDR3 DNA: TGTGCCAGCAGCTCTTCCGGGACTAGCGTAAAGGAGACCCAGTACTTC. This encodes CASSSSGTSVKETQYF. Filled out from reference TRBV7-2 and TRBJ2-5, the complete variable domain reads GAGVSQSPSNKVTEKGKDVELRCDPISGHTALYWYRQSLGQGLEFLIYFQGNSAPDKSGLPSDRFSAERTGGSVSTLTIQRTQQEDSAVYLCASSSSGTSVKETQYFGPGTRLLVL.

V usage is TRBV7-3 and J usage is TRBJ2-5, with D hard to call. The CDR3 sequence is 16 residues long. V lost 5 bases and J 5 bases, leaving 21 bases between the germline ends. Germline V gene lookup returns CDR1 SGHTA and CDR2 FQGTGA. DNA of the CDR3: TGTGCCAGCAGCCCCGCCGGGTCCGTTCCCTGGGAGACCCAGTACTTC. Translating it yields CASSPAGSVPWETQYF.

V is TRBV5-6 and J is TRBJ1-2; D remains ambiguous. The germline V gene has CDR1 SGHDT and CDR2 YYEEEE. Trimming cost V 7 bases and J 4 bases, with 17 bases left between them. The CDR3 sequence is 14 residues long. In nucleotides, the CDR3 is TGTGCCAGCCGAAGATCCCTTCTCGGCTATGGCTACACCTTC. Protein sequence: CASRRSLLGYGYTF. Using reference TRBV5-6 and TRBJ1-2 for the parts outside the CDR3, the full variable domain is DAGVTQSPTHLIKTRGQQVTLRCSPKSGHDTVSWYQQALGQGPQFIFQYYEEEERQRGNFPDRFSGHQFPNYSSELNVNALLLGDSALYLCASRRSLLGYGYTFGSGTRLTVV.

This chain uses TRBV7-2 with TRBJ2-5; D gene uncertain. The CDR3 totals 12 residues. Trimming cost V 5 bases and J 4 bases, with 8 bases left between them. Looked up from germline, CDR1 is SGHTA and CDR2 is FQGNSA. CDR3: CASSLRRETQYF. CDR3 coding DNA: TGTGCCAGCAGCCTTCGGCGAGAGACCCAGTACTTC.

This clone was recorded a few times. The rearrangement links TRBV24-1 to TRBJ2-1; D remains unclear. V was pared by 6 bases and J by 0 bases, with 8 bases between. The CDR3 spans 14 residues. Germline values: CDR1 KGHDR, CDR2 SFDVKD. The CDR3 sequence is CATSNKSSYNEQFF. As DNA, the CDR3 is TGTGCCACCAGTAACAAGAGCTCCTACAATGAGCAGTTCTTC.

The V and J genes are TRBV18 and TRBJ2-5, with a possible D match to TRBD1 (5 bases). The CDR3 sequence is 13 residues long. Trimming removed 3 bases at V and 5 bases at J, with 10 bases between. Per the germline V gene, CDR1 is KGHSH and CDR2 is LQKENI. The CDR3 bases are TGTGCCAGCTCACCCGGCAGGGCGGAGACCCAGTACTTC. This gives the protein CASSPGRAETQYF.

The chain links TRBV14 to TRBJ1-2, with no clear D. Per the germline V gene, CDR1 is SGHDN and CDR2 is FVKESK. Trimming cost V 1 base and J 8 bases, with 17 bases left between them. The CDR3 loop spans 15 amino acids. CDR3 sequence (DNA): TGTGCCAGCAGCCAAGTAAGAGAGGGTGGAGACGGCTACACCTTC. Its protein product is CASSQVREGGDGYTF.

This clone came up a few times. The gene calls are TRBV5-4 and TRBJ2-1, with D perhaps TRBD2 (6 bases). Trimming pared 3 bases from V and 6 bases from J, leaving 13 bases between. The CDR3 spans 14 residues. Germline values: CDR1 SGHNT, CDR2 YYREEE (reference sequence). CDR3 nucleotides: TGTGCCAGCAGCTCCCGGGGGACGGGCAATGAGCAGTTCTTC. As protein: CASSSRGTGNEQFF.

The chain employs TRBV6-2 or TRBV6-3 and TRBJ2-7; no firm D call. V was pared by 4 bases and J by 3 bases, with 13 bases between. The CDR3 has 14 amino acids. Looked up from germline, CDR1 is MNHEY and CDR2 is SVGEGT. The DNA for the CDR3 is TGTGCCAGCAGTTCCCCTCCCAGAGGCTACGAGCAGTACTTC. Its translation: CASSSPPRGYEQYF.

V and J are TRBV19 and TRBJ2-6, with D maybe TRBD1 (5 bases). With 5 bases removed from V and 2 bases from J, the gap between germline ends came to 16 bases. The CDR3 sequence is 17 residues long. Germline loops: CDR1 LNHDA, CDR2 SQIVND (reference sequence). DNA for the CDR3: TGTGCCAGTAGTCGAATAGGGGAAGTAACTGGGGCCAACGTCCTGACTTTC. Translation gives CASSRIGEVTGANVLTF.

The chain is built from TRBV6-5 and TRBJ1-2; D is perhaps TRBD1 (5 bases). The CDR3 runs to 16 residues. Germline V gene sequence: CDR1 MNHEY, CDR2 SVGAGI. V lost 2 bases and J lost 3, with 16 bases in between. This CDR3 reads CASSYVGGGLDYGYTF. As DNA, the CDR3 is TGTGCCAGCAGTTACGTCGGGGGGGGGTTGGACTATGGCTACACCTTC.

The chain uses TRBV5-6 and TRBJ1-3; D uncertain. The germline V gene has CDR1 SGHDT and CDR2 YYEEEE. With 0 bases removed from V and 2 bases from J, the gap between germline ends came to 6 bases. The CDR3 has 14 amino acids. In nucleotides, the CDR3 is TGTGCCAGCAGCTTGGCTGGGGCTGGAAACACCATATATTTT. It codes for CASSLAGAGNTIYF.

This rearrangement joins TRBV10-3 to TRBJ2-7; either TRBD1 or TRBD2 may supply D (5 bases each). Per germline, CDR1 ENHRY and CDR2 SYGVKD. The CDR3 is 12 amino acids. Trimming shortened V by 5 bases and J by 6 bases, and 11 bases separated the two germline ends. The CDR3 here is CAISPTGGEQYF. In DNA form, the CDR3 reads TGTGCCATCAGTCCCACTGGGGGCGAGCAGTACTTC.

The V and J genes are TRBV29-1 and TRBJ1-3; D unclear. Germline values: CDR1 SQVTM, CDR2 ANQGSEA. The V end lost 0 bases, the J end lost 2 bases, and 14 bases lay between the germline ends. CDR3 length: 16 residues. For the CDR3, the DNA is TGCAGCGTTGAAGAGGCTCCTGGCCTCCCTGGAAACACCATATATTTT. This encodes CSVEEAPGLPGNTIYF.

V and J are TRBV5-6 and TRBJ1-1, with D uncertain. The CDR3 totals 12 residues. Trimming took off 3 bases at V and 9 bases at J, with 12 bases between the two ends. Germline lookup yields CDR1 SGHDT and CDR2 YYEEEE. The CDR3 DNA follows: TGTGCCAGCAGCTCGTGGACGGATCAAGCTTTCTTT. Its translation is CASSSWTDQAFF.

This chain links TRBV5-1 with TRBJ1-6; D is perhaps TRBD1 (5 bases). The CDR3 runs 14 residues. The V end was cut by 0 bases, the J end by 7 bases, with 8 bases between. Germline-derived CDR1 and CDR2 are SGHRS and YFSETQ. CDR3 loop: CASSLGQTNSPLHF. The CDR3 DNA follows: TGCGCCAGCAGCTTGGGACAGACAAATTCACCCCTCCACTTT.

This sequence joins TRBV3-1 (or the pseudogene TRBV3-2) and TRBJ1-1, with D perhaps TRBD1 (6 bases). The germline V gene has CDR1 LGHDT and CDR2 YNNKEL (reference sequence). This CDR3 contains 14 residues. Trimming removed 1 base from V and 7 bases from J, with 13 bases in between. In DNA, the CDR3 is TGTGCCAGCAGCCAAGGTTCGGGGGCCGGTGAAGCTTTCTTT. It translates to CASSQGSGAGEAFF.

The J gene is TRBJ1-6, the V gene TRBV15; the D is unclear. The CDR3 runs 14 residues. Germline CDR1 and CDR2: LNHNV and YYDKDF (reference sequence). Between the trimmed V and J ends, which lost 1 base and 7 bases, there was a span of 8 bases. The CDR3 coding sequence is TGTGCCACCAGCAGAGCTGGAACCAATTCACCCCTCCACTTT. Protein: CATSRAGTNSPLHF.

This chain links TRBV15 with TRBJ2-2; 11 bases fit TRBD2. V dropped 3 bases and J dropped 5; count of bases not matched to a gene: 23. Germline CDR1 reads LNHNV; CDR2 reads YYDKDF (reference sequence). CDR3 length equals 22 residues. The CDR3, as DNA: TGTGCCACCAGCAGGGCCGCAATATTATCACTAGCGGGAGCCGGGAAAACCGGGGAGCTGTTTTTT. It codes for CATSRAAILSLAGAGKTGELFF. The variable domain in full, completed from reference TRBV15 and TRBJ2-2, reads DAMVIQNPRYQVTQFGKPVTLSCSQTLNHNVMYWYQQKSSQAPKLLFHYYDKDFNNEADTPDNFQSRRPNTSFCFLDIRSPGLGDTAMYLCATSRAAILSLAGAGKTGELFFGEGSRLTVL.

The V gene is TRBV5-1, the J gene TRBJ1-6; D not certain. The V end lost 2 bases, the J end lost 6 bases, and 12 bases lay between the germline ends. Germline CDR1 reads SGHRS; CDR2 reads YFSETQ. The CDR3 sequence is 15 residues long. CDR3 in amino acids: CASSFGAGPNSPLHF. CDR3 in DNA: TGCGCCAGCAGCTTTGGAGCCGGACCTAATTCACCCCTCCACTTT.

This clone was seen a handful of times. The chain combines TRBV19 with TRBJ1-6, with D unresolved. This CDR3 spans 12 amino acids. The V and J ends lost 1 base and 8 bases respectively, with 3 bases between them. The V gene's germline CDR1 is LNHDA and CDR2 SQIVND (reference sequence). The CDR3 reads CASSIVDSPLHF. The CDR3, as DNA: TGTGCCAGTAGTATAGTCGATTCACCCCTCCACTTT.

The chain links TRBV7-4 to TRBJ1-1, with TRBD1 matching over 10 bases. J was trimmed by 6 bases and V by 1 base; bases with no gene match: 14. CDR1 and CDR2 from the germline V gene are SGHVT and SQSDAQ. The CDR3 is 18 residues long. DNA of the CDR3: TGTGCCAGCAGCTTAGTGGGGGGGACAGGGGTTAATGGACCTGAAGCTTTCTTT. It yields the protein CASSLVGGTGVNGPEAFF.

This chain uses TRBV4-3 with TRBJ2-2; 7 positions agree with TRBD2. Germline V lookup: CDR1 LGHNA, CDR2 YSLEER. This CDR3 is 16 amino acids long. V gave up 1 base and J gave up 7 bases; unmatched junction bases: 9. CDR3 sequence (DNA): TGCGCCAGCAGCCAAGTAGGGCTAGCGGATAACGGGGAGCTGTTTTTT. Encoded protein: CASSQVGLADNGELFF.

The V gene is TRBV5-6, the J gene TRBJ1-2; 11 nucleotides align to TRBD1. The CDR3 covers 13 residues. The germline CDR1 and CDR2 sequences are SGHDT and YYEEEE. Trimming removed 7 bases from V and 5 bases from J; junction bases left unmatched: 4. The DNA for the CDR3 is TGTGCCAGCGGGACAGGGGGGAATTATGGCTACACCTTC. This encodes CASGTGGNYGYTF.

The rearrangement uses TRBV5-1 and TRBJ2-2, with TRBD2 identical over 8 bases. Germline values: CDR1 SGHRS, CDR2 YFSETQ. Unmatched junction bases numbered 4, after V lost 1 base and J lost 5 bases. The CDR3 runs to 15 residues. Written as DNA, the CDR3 is TGCGCCAGCAGCTTGCTCGGGGGGGAAACCGGGGAGCTGTTTTTT. Translation: CASSLLGGETGELFF.

This chain uses TRBV10-3 with TRBJ2-7; D is unclear. V lost 7 bases to trimming and J lost 2 bases, with 18 bases between them. This CDR3 comprises 15 residues. The germline gives CDR1 ENHRY, CDR2 SYGVKD. The CDR3 region is CAIKEGPAMAYEQYF. CDR3 bases: TGTGCCATCAAAGAAGGGCCAGCGATGGCCTACGAGCAGTACTTC.

The chain is built from TRBV2 and TRBJ1-5; 8 bases line up with TRBD1. The ends lost 8 bases at V and 4 bases at J; junction bases unmatched: 7. The CDR3 has 14 amino acids. Germline CDR1 is SNHLY and CDR2 is FYNNEI. The CDR3 sequence: CASSPWTGNQPQHF. DNA of the CDR3: TGTGCCAGCTCGCCCTGGACAGGGAATCAGCCCCAGCATTTT.

This sequence joins TRBV15 and TRBJ2-7, with D unresolved. CDR3 length: 13 amino acids. Trimming removed 5 bases from V and 3 bases from J, with 11 bases in between. Per germline, CDR1 LNHNV and CDR2 YYDKDF (reference sequence). The CDR3 nucleotides read TGTGCCACCAGCCCCCACCCGGGCTACGAGCAGTACTTC. Protein product: CATSPHPGYEQYF.

V and J are TRBV5-1 and TRBJ2-7; D perhaps matches TRBD1 (5 bases). This CDR3 has 15 residues. Per the germline V gene, CDR1 is SGHRS and CDR2 is YFSETQ. V was pared by 4 bases and J by 0 bases, with 14 bases between. The DNA of the CDR3 is TGCGCCAGCAGCAGGCTGACAGACAGCTCCTACGAGCAGTACTTC. Translating it yields CASSRLTDSSYEQYF.

V is TRBV19 and J is TRBJ2-5; no firm D call. With 4 bases removed from V and 2 bases from J, the gap between germline ends came to 5 bases. Germline V gene lookup returns CDR1 LNHDA and CDR2 SQIVND (reference sequence). CDR3 length: 12 amino acids. The CDR3 region is CASSTRQETQYF. The CDR3, as DNA: TGTGCCAGTAGTACCCGGCAAGAGACCCAGTACTTC.